Sequencing of this T cell receptor beta chain was carried out in a study of shared clonotypes between healthy human individuals. Overall study findings and caveats: A few donors held about 5% of naive CD4 clonotypes in common.

V dropped 3 bases and J dropped 4 bases, with 9 bases sitting between them. Germline loops: CDR1 MDHEN, CDR2 SYDVKM. There are 13 residues in the CDR3. Worth noting for this clone: Its antigen is undetermined.

Data came from immunoSEQ multiplex PCR; TCRdb stores just in-frame clones and leaves some out. The sample has more than 2,000,000 clones; about 92% are singletons. The clonotype comes from a man younger than 35 in good health. Sequenced: naive CD4+ T cells sorted from blood. Stated subset: CD45RA+ positively selected. The genes are TRBV28 and TRBJ1-1; no firm D call. The CDR3 nucleotides read TGTGCCAGCAGTTTGGTGGGTAGCACTGAAGCTTTCTTT. It is translated as CASSLVGSTEAFF.